A selection of T cell receptor beta chains follows, all from one sample in a study of blood T cell repertoires in COVID-19. Profiling relied on immunoSEQ multiplex PCR, and the TCRdb table lists in-frame clones only, not all of them. The sample carries approximately 150,000 clones, 83% recorded once. Source material: peripheral blood. The receptors come from an elderly woman with acute or convalescent COVID-19. The CDR3 runs from the conserved cysteine through the conserved F or W. A D gene is named only where the DNA matches it firmly. Clone size is shown for a subset of rows, as once, few, many or a class of expanded clone.

v_call,d_call,clone_size,j_call,cdr3_aa,cdr3_nt
TRBV3-1/TRBV3-2,TRBD1,-,TRBJ2-7,CASSRQRQGEYEQYF,TGTGCCAGCAGCCGACAGCGACAGGGCGAATACGAGCAGTACTTC
TRBV28,TRBD1,once,TRBJ1-1,CASREGQGASEAFF,TGTGCCAGCAGGGAGGGACAGGGGGCCTCTGAAGCTTTCTTT
TRBV14,-,-,TRBJ2-4,CASSQSIFGSGQRANIQYF,TGTGCCAGCAGCCAATCGATTTTTGGGTCCGGACAGAGGGCCAACATTCAGTACTTC
TRBV6-2/TRBV6-3,-,-,TRBJ2-7,CASSGGRIEAAEQYF,TGTGCCAGCAGTGGAGGACGAATCGAGGCCGCCGAGCAGTACTTC
TRBV9,TRBD2,-,TRBJ2-2,CASSVNPAGAPVGTGELFF,TGTGCCAGCAGCGTAAACCCAGCGGGGGCCCCGGTGGGCACCGGGGAGCTGTTTTTT
TRBV5-8,-,-,TRBJ1-2,CASSLGFGGYTF,TGTGCCAGCAGCTTGGGCTTTGGCGGCTACACCTTC
TRBV5-6,-,-,TRBJ2-5,CASSKQGIEGQETQYF,TGTGCCAGCAGCAAACAGGGTATAGAGGGACAAGAGACCCAGTACTTC
TRBV4-1,-,once,TRBJ2-1,CASSQGEGGNEQFF,TGCGCCAGCAGCCAAGGGGAGGGGGGCAATGAGCAGTTCTTC
TRBV21-1,-,-,TRBJ2-7,CASLRTGENEQYF,TGTGCCAGCTTACGGACAGGTGAAAACGAGCAGTACTTC
TRBV7-9,-,-,TRBJ1-1,CASNGAGAGTEAFF,TGTGCCAGCAATGGTGCAGGGGCGGGCACTGAAGCTTTCTTT
TRBV28,TRBD1,-,TRBJ1-4,CASSTRRDRGRKLFF,TGTGCCAGCAGTACGCGCCGGGACAGGGGGCGAAAACTGTTTTTT
TRBV3-1/TRBV3-2,-,-,TRBJ2-1,CASSQGAISYNEQFF,TGTGCCAGCAGCCAAGGCGCAATCTCCTACAATGAGCAGTTCTTC
TRBV2,-,-,TRBJ2-1,CASSELLGGYNEQFF,TGTGCCAGCAGTGAACTTCTAGGGGGTTACAATGAGCAGTTCTTC
TRBV7-2,TRBD1,-,TRBJ1-5,CASSLFPGQVQPQHF,TGTGCCAGCAGCTTATTTCCGGGACAGGTACAGCCCCAGCATTTT
TRBV6-2/TRBV6-3,-,-,TRBJ2-3,CASSYLRADTQYF,TGTGCCAGCAGTTACTTGCGCGCAGATACGCAGTATTTT
TRBV15,-,-,TRBJ2-7,CATSRDRGPYEQYF,TGTGCCACCAGCAGAGATCGAGGGCCCTACGAGCAGTACTTC
TRBV11-2,-,-,TRBJ1-4,CASSSHGNGEKLFF,TGTGCCAGCAGCAGCCATGGTAATGGTGAAAAACTGTTTTTT
TRBV7-6,-,-,TRBJ2-7,CASSLERGFSYEQYF,TGTGCCAGCAGCTTAGAGAGGGGGTTCTCCTACGAGCAGTACTTC
TRBV19,-,-,TRBJ1-2,CASSTGGTGYTF,TGTGCCAGTAGTACCGGGGGAACTGGCTACACCTTC
TRBV6-2/TRBV6-3,TRBD2,-,TRBJ2-3,CASSPGLAGAGTQYF,TGTGCCAGCAGCCCTGGACTAGCGGGAGCAGGAACGCAGTATTTT
TRBV21-1,-,-,TRBJ1-5,CASSKVGGGQPQHF,TGTGCCAGCAGCAAGGTAGGGGGAGGGCAGCCCCAGCATTTT
TRBV9,-,-,TRBJ1-3,CASSVESGSGNTIYF,TGTGCCAGCAGCGTAGAGTCGGGTTCTGGAAACACCATATATTTT
TRBV5-1,TRBD1,once,TRBJ2-1,CASSLQPGQGYNEQFF,TGCGCCAGCAGCTTACAACCGGGACAGGGTTACAATGAGCAGTTCTTC
TRBV3-1/TRBV3-2,-,-,TRBJ2-5,CASSQGPGDQETQYF,TGTGCCAGCAGCCAGGGTCCCGGGGACCAAGAGACCCAGTACTTC
TRBV4-1,-,-,TRBJ1-4,CASSQDEIRSGGSNEKLFF,TGCGCCAGCAGCCAAGATGAGATCCGTTCCGGGGGGTCTAATGAAAAACTGTTTTTT
TRBV25-1,-,-,TRBJ2-5,CASSEGSAQETQYF,TGTGCCAGCAGTGAAGGGAGCGCACAAGAGACCCAGTACTTC
TRBV27,-,-,TRBJ1-6,CASSLSLTAPNSPLHF,TGTGCCAGCAGTTTATCATTGACAGCCCCTAATTCACCCCTCCACTTT
TRBV2,-,-,TRBJ1-1,CASHDTVNTEAFF,TGTGCCAGCCACGATACAGTGAACACTGAAGCTTTCTTT
TRBV6-2/TRBV6-3,TRBD1,-,TRBJ1-5,CASSYSTGTGNQPQHF,TGTGCCAGCAGTTACTCGACAGGGACCGGCAATCAGCCCCAGCATTTT
TRBV9,-,-,TRBJ2-3,CASSVGVQGSGDTQYF,TGTGCCAGCAGCGTAGGGGTGCAGGGGAGTGGGGATACGCAGTATTTT
TRBV18,-,-,TRBJ2-2,CASSRPQGNTGELFF,TGTGCCAGCTCCCGCCCCCAGGGGAACACCGGGGAGCTGTTTTTT
TRBV2,-,-,TRBJ2-5,CASSVIIETQYF,TGTGCCAGCAGTGTAATAATAGAGACCCAGTACTTC
TRBV4-3,TRBD2,-,TRBJ2-1,CASSQETSGGADEQFF,TGCGCCAGCAGCCAAGAGACTAGCGGGGGGGCGGATGAGCAGTTCTTC
TRBV10-1,-,-,TRBJ2-2,CASSWARVNTGELFF,TGCGCCAGCAGTTGGGCCAGAGTTAACACCGGGGAGCTGTTTTTT
TRBV7-2,-,-,TRBJ2-4,CASSSGGRSLDIQYF,TGTGCCAGCAGCTCCGGGGGACGTTCGTTAGACATTCAGTACTTC
TRBV5-1,-,once,TRBJ1-6,CASSLQPGLDDSPLHF,TGCGCCAGCAGCTTGCAGCCAGGGCTGGATGATTCACCCCTCCACTTT
TRBV6-5,-,-,TRBJ1-1,CASQGVGTEAFF,TGTGCCAGCCAGGGTGTGGGCACTGAAGCTTTCTTT
TRBV13,-,-,TRBJ2-5,CASRLQETQYF,TGTGCCAGCAGACTCCAAGAGACCCAGTACTTC
TRBV28,-,-,TRBJ1-2,CASSLRGPWYGYTF,TGTGCCAGCAGCCTGCGGGGGCCGTGGTATGGCTACACCTTC
TRBV30,-,-,TRBJ2-3,CAWEGGTDTQYF,TGTGCCTGGGAGGGAGGCACAGATACGCAGTATTTT
TRBV2,-,few,TRBJ2-7,CASSEWASPYEQYF,TGTGCCAGCAGTGAATGGGCTTCCCCCTACGAGCAGTACTTC
TRBV5-1,-,-,TRBJ1-1,CASSPGTHTEAFF,TGCGCCAGCAGCCCCGGGACACACACTGAAGCTTTCTTT
TRBV7-9,TRBD2,-,TRBJ2-7,CASSSGSGSYEQYF,TGTGCCAGCAGCAGCGGGAGTGGCTCCTACGAGCAGTACTTC
TRBV27,TRBD1,once,TRBJ1-4,CASRGQGNEKLFF,TGTGCCAGCAGGGGACAGGGAAATGAAAAACTGTTTTTT
TRBV7-3,TRBD2,-,TRBJ2-1,CASSQGLAGDNEQFF,TGTGCCAGCAGCCAGGGACTAGCGGGGGACAATGAGCAGTTCTTC